This TCR beta chain was found in a study of blood T cell repertoires in COVID-19. The overall study: Samples came from the United States, Italy and Spain, spanning acute and convalescent COVID-19. T cells, B-cell-depleted T cells, or PBMCs supplied cDNA or gDNA.

V lost 2 bases, J lost 5 bases, and 6 bases stayed unmatched. The CDR3 loop spans 15 amino acids. Per germline, CDR1 SGHRS and CDR2 YFSETQ. As processed by the authors: Amplification of reference gene primers provided the estimated nucleated cell counts. Sequenced by immunoSEQ multiplex PCR; TCRdb stores in-frame clones only, minus some. That table furnishes V, J and clone size, whereas the DNA furnished D and trimming. The table lists approximately 19,000 clones, 70% to 90% of them singletons. This chain links TRBV5-1 with TRBJ2-7, with TRBD2 matching 11 bases. Sequences were obtained from peripheral blood. This TCR was sampled from a human donor in a cohort sampled during active COVID-19. The donor label of this sample is uncertain. The CDR3, as DNA: TGCGCCAGCAGCTTACAGACTAGCGGGAACAACGAGCAGTACTTC. Amino acid sequence: CASSLQTSGNNEQYF.